The 27 T cell receptor beta chains below come from one sample, sequenced in a study of shared clonotypes between healthy human individuals. The assay was immunoSEQ multiplex PCR, and TCRdb's table has in-frame clones only and misses some. The sample lists roughly 2,300,000 clones, under 95% seen once, with 0.3% to 0.45% in the top ten. Material for sequencing was naive CD4+ T cells from PBMCs. Described subset: CD45RA+ positively selected. Receptor source: a man between 18 and 29 years old in good health. Some clones in this sample may be carry-over from other donors' samples.

J is TRBJ2-1 and V is TRBV28; a weak D match, TRBD1 (6 bases). Per the germline V gene, CDR1 is MDHEN and CDR2 is SYDVKM. V was pared by 5 bases and J by 1 base, with 15 bases between. The CDR3 runs to 16 residues. In nucleotides, the CDR3 is TGTGCCAGCAGTGGGGGTGGGACAACGTCCTACAATGAGCAGTTCTTC. This encodes CASSGGGTTSYNEQFF.

This chain joins TRBV6-1 and TRBJ1-1, with D possibly TRBD1 on 5 matching bases. The germline CDR1 and CDR2 sequences are MNHNS and SASEGT. The V end was cut by 1 base, the J end by 4 bases, with 13 bases between. The CDR3 totals 15 residues. This CDR3 is CASSEVPGRGTEAFF. The DNA of the CDR3 is TGTGCCAGCAGTGAAGTCCCAGGGAGAGGCACTGAAGCTTTCTTT.

This clone showed up just once. This chain links TRBV18 with TRBJ1-1, with 7 positions matching TRBD1. The CDR3 runs 15 residues. J was trimmed by 1 base and V by 4 bases; bases with no gene match: 6. The germline CDR1 and CDR2 sequences are KGHSH and LQKENI. Written as DNA, the CDR3 is TGTGCCAGCTCACAACCGACAGGGCCGAACACTGAAGCTTTCTTT. Its translation is CASSQPTGPNTEAFF.

The chain carries TRBV7-2 and TRBJ2-7; D ambiguous. The ends were cut back, 4 bases at V and 2 bases at J, with 6 bases in the middle. Germline-derived CDR1 and CDR2 are SGHTA and FQGNSA. The CDR3 loop spans 12 amino acids. The CDR3 region is CASSYGTYEQYF. The CDR3 DNA reads TGTGCCAGCAGCTACGGTACCTACGAGCAGTACTTC.

The chain couples TRBV19 to TRBJ2-3, with unresolved D. CDR1 and CDR2 (germline): LNHDA, SQIVND (reference sequence). The ends were cut back, 5 bases at V and 1 base at J, with 10 bases in the middle. The CDR3 loop spans 14 amino acids. CDR3 nucleotides: TGTGCCAGTAGTGCACGGCCGGGCACAGATACGCAGTATTTT. Translated, it gives CASSARPGTDTQYF.

The gene calls are TRBV28 and TRBJ2-7; 13 positions match TRBD2. Germline loops: CDR1 MDHEN, CDR2 SYDVKM. CDR3 length equals 18 residues. Trimming removed 6 bases from V and 6 bases from J; junction bases left unmatched: 17. CDR3 DNA: TGTGCCAGCAGACCGCCGGGGGCCACTAGCGGGAGGGGTTTCGAGCAGTACTTC. Protein product: CASRPPGATSGRGFEQYF.

The chain joins TRBV6-1 to TRBJ2-7, with D tentatively TRBD2 (6 bases). The CDR3 totals 15 residues. CDR1 is MNHNS and CDR2 is SASEGT in the germline V gene. V lost 4 bases, J lost 1 base, and 14 bases lay in between. The CDR3 nucleotides are TGTGCCAGCAGTGCGGCCGGGACTCGATCCTACGAGCAGTACTTC. The encoded protein is CASSAAGTRSYEQYF.

This chain joins TRBV19 and TRBJ1-1; 10 bases are a match to TRBD1. The junction had 9 bases not matched to a gene; V was cut back by 1 base and J by 7 bases. CDR1 is LNHDA and CDR2 is SQIVND in the germline V gene (reference sequence). This CDR3 has 16 amino acids. The CDR3 DNA is TGTGCCAGTAGTATAGTGAGCGGGACAGGGGAAGGTGAAGCTTTCTTT. As protein: CASSIVSGTGEGEAFF.

This chain joins TRBV27 and TRBJ1-5; 7 nucleotides line up with TRBD1. CDR1 is MNHEY, CDR2 SMNVEV, per germline (reference sequence). This CDR3 has 20 residues. With 2 bases clipped from V and 0 bases from J, the junction kept 16 bases outside the gene matches. The CDR3 loop reads CASSLRINRGDLYSNQPQHF. DNA for the CDR3: TGTGCCAGCAGTTTAAGAATTAACAGGGGAGATCTTTATAGCAATCAGCCCCAGCATTTT.

The CDR3 nucleotides are TGTGCCAGCAGCGTAGCAGGACTAAGCGGGAGGAGTGGTGGACAGTTCTTC. This translates into CASSVAGLSGRSGGQFF. The chain carries TRBV9 and TRBJ2-1; 9 nucleotides line up with TRBD2. Germline V gives CDR1 SGDLS, CDR2 YYNGEE. The CDR3 has 17 residues. Trimming removed 0 bases from V and 13 bases from J; junction bases left unmatched: 17.

The rearrangement joins TRBV27 to TRBJ2-7, with unresolved D. The CDR3 length is 12 residues. CDR1 and CDR2 from the germline V gene are MNHEY and SMNVEV (reference sequence). V was cut by 6 bases and J by 6 bases, with 12 bases left in between. The CDR3 sequence is CASSPFDGEQYF. CDR3 coding DNA: TGTGCCAGCAGCCCGTTCGATGGCGAGCAGTACTTC.

The chain links TRBV5-1 to TRBJ2-1, with no clear D. Trimming removed 7 bases from V and 2 bases from J, with 16 bases in between. Looked up from germline, CDR1 is SGHRS and CDR2 is YFSETQ. The CDR3 spans 15 residues. The CDR3 DNA follows: TGCGCCAGCCAAACAGCGTTCAATCCCTACAATGAGCAGTTCTTC. It codes for CASQTAFNPYNEQFF. The whole variable domain, filled in from reference TRBV5-1 and TRBJ2-1, reads KAGVTQTPRYLIKTRGQQVTLSCSPISGHRSVSWYQQTPGQGLQFLFEYFSETQRNKGNFPGRFSGRQFSNSRSEMNVSTLELGDSALYLCASQTAFNPYNEQFFGPGTRLTVL.

The genes are TRBV6-5 and TRBJ2-5; 7 nucleotides match TRBD2. Germline V gene data show CDR1 as MNHEY and CDR2 as SVGAGI. Losses at the gene ends were 5 bases for V and 5 bases for J; bases not matched to a gene: 8. CDR3 size: 14 residues. The CDR3 nucleotides are TGTGCCAGCAGTCGGGACTACCCGTCCGAGACCCAGTACTTC. Translated, it gives CASSRDYPSETQYF.

As concerns this clone: Other DNA sequences in this specimen translate into the identical CDR3. The rearrangement links TRBV27 to TRBJ2-1; D gene unclear. Trimming stripped 5 bases from V and 4 bases from J, with 3 bases between. The CDR3 has 11 residues. CDR1 and CDR2 from the germline V gene are MNHEY and SMNVEV (reference sequence). CDR3 in DNA: TGTGCCAGCAGTAGATACAATGAGCAGTTCTTC. Protein: CASSRYNEQFF.

J is TRBJ2-3 and V is TRBV5-1; 10 nucleotides line up with TRBD2. Trimming at V came to 0 bases and at J to 5 bases, leaving 9 bases not matched to a gene. Germline lookup yields CDR1 SGHRS and CDR2 YFSETQ. CDR3 size: 17 residues. CDR3 DNA sequence: TGCGCCAGCAGCTTGGCGGTCACTAGCGGGACGGGAGATACGCAGTATTTT. This codes for CASSLAVTSGTGDTQYF.

This clone has just one count. The CDR3 bases are TGTGCCAGCACCGCTGCCGGGAGGAGCACTGAAGCTTTCTTT. It is translated as CASTAAGRSTEAFF. This rearrangement joins TRBV25-1 to TRBJ1-1; unclear D gene. This CDR3 contains 14 residues. Trimming took off 7 bases at V and 4 bases at J, with 16 bases between the two ends. CDR1 and CDR2 (germline): MGHDK, SYGVNS.

This chain links TRBV12-5 with TRBJ2-5; D perhaps matches TRBD2 (8 bases). Trimming left V 3 bases short and J 4 bases short, with 18 bases between. Germline V lookup: CDR1 LGHNT, CDR2 FRNRAP. This CDR3 comprises 16 residues. The CDR3 protein is CASGFFEGAGGETQYF. The CDR3 DNA reads TGTGCTAGTGGTTTTTTCGAGGGGGCGGGAGGAGAGACCCAGTACTTC. The full variable domain, rest sourced from reference TRBV12-5 and TRBJ2-5, is DARVTQTPRHKVTEMGQEVTMRCQPILGHNTVFWYRQTMMQGLELLAYFRNRAPLDDSGMPKDRFSAEMPDATLATLKIQPSEPRDSAVYFCASGFFEGAGGETQYFGPGTRLLVL.

This clone was observed a single time. J is TRBJ1-1 and V is TRBV28; tentative D call: TRBD1 (5 bases). Germline CDR1 MDHEN, CDR2 SYDVKM. This CDR3 spans 13 amino acids. V gave up 8 bases and J gave up 5 bases, with 15 bases separating them. This CDR3 is CASGAGVRTEAFF. In DNA form, the CDR3 reads TGTGCCAGCGGTGCGGGGGTAAGGACTGAAGCTTTCTTT.

CDR3 coding DNA: TGCGCCAGCAGCTCCCGAGGCTGGGCTGACGAGCAGTACTTC. Its translation is CASSSRGWADEQYF. This chain links TRBV5-1 with TRBJ2-7; D ambiguous. V was pared by 3 bases and J by 5 bases, with 15 bases between. CDR3 length: 14 amino acids. Germline V gene lookup returns CDR1 SGHRS and CDR2 YFSETQ.

J is TRBJ2-3 and V is TRBV5-8; the D is unclear. The CDR3 spans 18 residues. Trimming took 4 bases from V and 0 from J, leaving 21 bases between them. Per germline, CDR1 SGHTS and CDR2 YDEGEE. The CDR3 loop is CASSVTPGGGPSTDTQYF. CDR3 in DNA: TGTGCCAGCAGCGTAACACCCGGTGGTGGTCCTAGCACAGATACGCAGTATTTT.

The J gene is TRBJ1-2, the V gene TRBV10-3; weak D call: TRBD1 (6 bases). This CDR3 is 14 amino acids long. The germline CDR1 and CDR2 sequences are ENHRY and SYGVKD. The germline V and J ends were trimmed by 4 bases and 1 base, with 10 bases remaining between them. This CDR3 is CAISGYRDNYGYTF. The CDR3 coding sequence is TGTGCCATCAGTGGGTACAGGGATAACTATGGCTACACCTTC.

This clone was seen a single time. This chain links TRBV5-1 with TRBJ2-2; D is perhaps TRBD2 (6 bases). Germline lookup yields CDR1 SGHRS and CDR2 YFSETQ. This CDR3 comprises 16 residues. V was cut by 5 bases and J by 0 bases, with 14 bases left in between. For the CDR3, the DNA is TGCGCCAGCAGGGGCATAGCGGCGGCGAACACCGGGGAGCTGTTTTTT. Translation gives CASRGIAAANTGELFF.

The sample holds one count of this clone. J is TRBJ1-4 and V is TRBV14; D uncertain. Trimming stripped 10 bases from V and 0 bases from J, with 9 bases between. From germline, CDR1 is SGHDN and CDR2 FVKESK. CDR3 length equals 13 residues. The CDR3 nucleotides are TGTGCCACCCCGGGGTCAACTAATGAAAAACTGTTTTTT. Translation gives CATPGSTNEKLFF.

This clone was detected a few times. This chain joins TRBV29-1 and TRBJ1-1, with 12 bases aligning to TRBD1. Per germline, CDR1 SQVTM and CDR2 ANQGSEA. The CDR3 covers 14 residues. With V trimmed by 7 bases and J by 2 bases, 5 bases remained unmatched. The CDR3 sequence: CSAGQGAGNTEAFF. DNA for the CDR3: TGCAGCGCGGGACAGGGGGCTGGTAACACTGAAGCTTTCTTT.

A word on this clone: This same CDR3 is encoded by further DNA sequences in the sample. CDR3 sequence: CASSSSRNTGELFF. CDR3 DNA: TGTGCCAGCAGCTCCTCTAGGAACACCGGGGAGCTGTTTTTT. The gene calls are TRBV7-2 and TRBJ2-2, with unresolved D. The CDR3 sequence is 14 residues long. Germline loops: CDR1 SGHTA, CDR2 FQGNSA. The V end lost 4 bases, the J end lost 1 base, and 7 bases lay between the germline ends.

The chain employs TRBV11-3 and TRBJ2-1, with 7 positions matching TRBD2. The J segment lost 1 base and the V segment lost 0 bases, leaving 3 bases of the junction unmatched. CDR3 size: 16 residues. CDR1 and CDR2 from the germline V gene are SGHNT and YENEEA. The CDR3 coding sequence is TGTGCCAGCAGCTTAGAAGGGACTACTTCCTACAATGAGCAGTTCTTC. Amino acids: CASSLEGTTSYNEQFF.

V is TRBV5-4 and J is TRBJ1-1; D is unclear. In germline, CDR1 is SGHNT, CDR2 YYREEE (reference sequence). This CDR3 is built from 12 residues. V shed 4 bases and J shed 4 bases, with 8 bases lying between them. DNA for the CDR3: TGTGCCAGCAGCCGGGGTGGCACTGAAGCTTTCTTT. Protein product: CASSRGGTEAFF.